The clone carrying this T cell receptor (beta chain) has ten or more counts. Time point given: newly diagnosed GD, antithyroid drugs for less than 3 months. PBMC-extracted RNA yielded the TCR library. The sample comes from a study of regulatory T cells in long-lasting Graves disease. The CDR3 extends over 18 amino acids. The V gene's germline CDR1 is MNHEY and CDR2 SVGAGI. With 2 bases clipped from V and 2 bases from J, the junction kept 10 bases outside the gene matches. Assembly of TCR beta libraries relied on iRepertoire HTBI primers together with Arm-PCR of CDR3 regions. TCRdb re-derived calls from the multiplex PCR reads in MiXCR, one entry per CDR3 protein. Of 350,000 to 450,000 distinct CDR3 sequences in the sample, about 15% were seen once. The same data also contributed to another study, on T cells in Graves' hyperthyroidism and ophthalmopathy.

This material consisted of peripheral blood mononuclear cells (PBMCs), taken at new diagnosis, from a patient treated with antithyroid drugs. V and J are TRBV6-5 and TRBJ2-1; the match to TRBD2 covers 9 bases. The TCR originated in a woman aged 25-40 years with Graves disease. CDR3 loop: CASSYGRASGTAYNEQFF. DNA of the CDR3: TGTGCCAGCAGTTACGGGCGGGCTAGCGGGACGGCCTACAATGAGCAGTTCTTC.